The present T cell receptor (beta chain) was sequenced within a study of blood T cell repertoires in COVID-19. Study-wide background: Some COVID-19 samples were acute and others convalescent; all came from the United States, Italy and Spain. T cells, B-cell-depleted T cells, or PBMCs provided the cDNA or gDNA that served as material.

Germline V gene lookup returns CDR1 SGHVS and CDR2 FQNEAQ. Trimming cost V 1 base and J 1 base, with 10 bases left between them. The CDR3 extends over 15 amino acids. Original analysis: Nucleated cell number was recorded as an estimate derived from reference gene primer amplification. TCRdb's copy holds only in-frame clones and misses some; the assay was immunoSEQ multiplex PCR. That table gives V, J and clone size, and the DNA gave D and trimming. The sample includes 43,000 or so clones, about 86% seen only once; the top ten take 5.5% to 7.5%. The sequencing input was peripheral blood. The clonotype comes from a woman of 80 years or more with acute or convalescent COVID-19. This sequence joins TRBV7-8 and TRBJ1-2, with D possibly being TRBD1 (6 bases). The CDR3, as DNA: TGTGCCAGCAGCTTAGACAGGGCTATTAACTATGGCTACACCTTC. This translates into CASSLDRAINYGYTF.